What follows are 31 T cell receptor beta chains derived from one specimen sequenced in a study of read filtering for tumor transcriptome and immune sequencing. Molecular barcoded adaptors covering alpha/delta and beta/gamma chains were used on roughly 400 ng RNA. TCRdb ran MiXCR on the reads and lists one entry per CDR3 protein. The sample yields more than 100,000 distinct CDR3 sequences, roughly 13% seen once. Sequenced input: a population of CD138-negative cells sorted from bone marrow. These receptors all stem from a donor older than 35 with multiple myeloma.

This clonotype was observed many times. The rearrangement joins TRBV6-5 to TRBJ1-2; D uncertain. Germline lookup yields CDR1 MNHEY and CDR2 SVGAGI. The CDR3 has 12 residues. V was trimmed by 2 bases and J by 1 base, leaving 2 bases between them. The DNA of the CDR3 is TGTGCCAGCAGTTACAGTAACTATGGCTACACCTTC. The encoded protein is CASSYSNYGYTF.

This clonotype was seen many times. The chain combines TRBV20-1 with TRBJ2-5, with 7 bases lining up with TRBD1. Germline trimming cut 4 bases from V and 2 bases from J; bases unmatched to any gene: 13. The CDR3 sequence is 16 residues long. Per germline, CDR1 DFQATT and CDR2 SNEGSKA (reference sequence). The CDR3 reads CSATDRAGSKQETQYF. CDR3 DNA sequence: TGCAGTGCTACCGACAGGGCAGGTTCGAAACAAGAGACCCAGTACTTC.

This clonotype was counted ten times or more. For the CDR3, the DNA is TGTGCCAGTACCCCCCGCCCAGAGGCGGGTCAGCCCCAGCATTTT. Translation gives CASTPRPEAGQPQHF. The gene calls are TRBV19 and TRBJ1-5; D not certain. CDR1 is LNHDA and CDR2 is SQIVND in the germline V gene (reference sequence). The CDR3 consists of 15 residues. V was cut by 7 bases and J by 6 bases, with 19 bases left in between.

With respect to this clonotype: The CDR3 carries no conserved terminal phenylalanine or tryptophan, so it likely arises from a read error. V usage is TRBV10-3 and J usage is TRBJ2-2; 7 bases map to TRBD1. Germline values: CDR1 ENHRY, CDR2 SYGVKD. The CDR3 contains 15 residues. Unmatched junction bases numbered 7, after V lost 8 bases and J lost 1 base. DNA of the CDR3: TGTGCCATCCCCGGGACAGCGCAGAACACCGGGGAGCTGTTTTCT. Residues: CAIPGTAQNTGELFS.

This clonotype has a count of ten or more. The J gene is TRBJ1-1, the V gene TRBV5-1; D not resolved. The V end lost 4 bases, the J end lost 1 base, and 8 bases lay between the germline ends. The CDR3 covers 13 residues. Per the germline V gene, CDR1 is SGHRS and CDR2 is YFSETQ. CDR3 in amino acids: CASSALGNTEAFF. For the CDR3, the DNA is TGCGCCAGCAGCGCGCTCGGGAACACTGAAGCTTTCTTT.

This clonotype was picked up many times. This rearrangement joins TRBV7-9 to TRBJ2-2; TRBD2 aligns across 12 bases. This CDR3 is 16 amino acids long. Trimming cost V 4 bases and J 5 bases; bases outside gene matches: 5. CDR1 SEHNR and CDR2 FQNEAQ come from the germline V gene (reference sequence). The CDR3 DNA is TGTGCCAGCAGCTCCGTGACTAGCGGGAGAACCGGGGAGCTGTTTTTT. It translates to CASSSVTSGRTGELFF.

This clonotype was seen more than once but under ten times. The chain carries TRBV7-2 and TRBJ2-5; D remains unclear. The CDR3 consists of 13 residues. Per germline, CDR1 SGHTA and CDR2 FQGNSA. Trimming left V 1 base short and J 4 bases short, with 7 bases between. Written as DNA, the CDR3 is TGTGCCAGCAGCTTAGAACGTAGAGAGACCCAGTACTTC. Amino acid sequence: CASSLERRETQYF.

The table lists this clonotype with a few counts. The chain uses TRBV27 and TRBJ1-4; D possibly corresponds to TRBD1 (5 bases). Trimming removed 3 bases at V and 9 bases at J, with 17 bases between. CDR1 MNHEY and CDR2 SMNVEV come from the germline V gene (reference sequence). CDR3 length: 15 amino acids. The DNA for the CDR3 is TGTGCCAGCAGTTTGAAGGACAAAAGAGGGAAAAAACTGTTTTTT. Translating it yields CASSLKDKRGKKLFF.

This clonotype was counted ten times or more. The chain couples TRBV7-9 to TRBJ2-7; a weak D match, TRBD2 (6 bases). CDR1 SEHNR and CDR2 FQNEAQ come from the germline V gene (reference sequence). Trimming pared 5 bases from V and 6 bases from J, leaving 14 bases between. CDR3 length: 13 residues. DNA of the CDR3: TGTGCCAGCAGCCAATCCCTAGCGACCGAGCAGTACTTC. This sequence encodes CASSQSLATEQYF.

Concerning this clonotype itself: A much larger clone differs by one base, so this may be a read error. The chain employs TRBV20-1 and TRBJ2-2; D unclear. The V gene's germline CDR1 is DFQATT and CDR2 SNEGSKA (reference sequence). V gave up 2 bases and J gave up 9 bases, with 7 bases separating them. The CDR3 is 11 amino acids. CDR3 protein: CSARPDRELFF. The CDR3 DNA sequence: TGCAGTGCTAGACCCGACCGGGAGCTGTTTTTT.

This clonotype was counted a few times. The chain links TRBV28 to TRBJ2-5, with 7 bases that match TRBD1. The germline gives CDR1 MDHEN, CDR2 SYDVKM. The V gene end was trimmed by 3 bases and the J gene end by 6 bases; junction bases not matched to a gene: 7. The CDR3 consists of 14 residues. For the CDR3, the DNA is TGTGCCAGCAGTTTCAGGACAGGAGAAAAGACCCAGTACTTC. It encodes CASSFRTGEKTQYF. The whole variable domain, filled in from reference TRBV28 and TRBJ2-5, reads DVKVTQSSRYLVKRTGEKVFLECVQDMDHENMFWYRQDPGLGLRLIYFSYDVKMKEKGDIPEGYSVSREKKERFSLILESASTNQTSMYLCASSFRTGEKTQYFGPGTRLLVL.

This clonotype occurred many times. The chain is built from TRBV18 and TRBJ2-7, with D perhaps TRBD2 (5 bases). Germline V gene lookup returns CDR1 KGHSH and CDR2 LQKENI. This CDR3 region has 13 residues. V was clipped by 3 bases and J by 0 bases, with 6 bases between them. Here the CDR3 reads CASSPTNSYEQYF. The CDR3 DNA sequence: TGTGCCAGCTCACCGACTAACTCCTACGAGCAGTACTTC.

The sample holds many counts of this clonotype. V gene TRBV20-1 combines with J gene TRBJ2-1; perhaps TRBD1 as D (5 bases). This CDR3 has 12 amino acids. V was pared by 4 bases and J by 3 bases, with 7 bases between. Looked up from germline, CDR1 is DFQATT and CDR2 is SNEGSKA (reference sequence). CDR3 amino acids: CSANRIYNEQFF. As DNA, the CDR3 is TGCAGTGCTAACAGGATCTACAATGAGCAGTTCTTC.

This clonotype was seen repeatedly, ten times or more. The chain employs TRBV5-1 and TRBJ2-1; the D call may be TRBD1 or TRBD2 (5 bases each). CDR1 and CDR2 from the germline V gene are SGHRS and YFSETQ. The CDR3 extends over 13 amino acids. Trimming shortened V by 4 bases and J by 4 bases, and 9 bases separated the two germline ends. CDR3 amino acids: CASSPGQYNEQFF. In DNA, the CDR3 is TGCGCCAGCAGCCCGGGGCAATACAATGAGCAGTTCTTC. Supplemented by reference TRBV5-1 and TRBJ2-1, the full variable domain reads KAGVTQTPRYLIKTRGQQVTLSCSPISGHRSVSWYQQTPGQGLQFLFEYFSETQRNKGNFPGRFSGRQFSNSRSEMNVSTLELGDSALYLCASSPGQYNEQFFGPGTRLTVL.

This clonotype occurred many times. The rearrangement links TRBV20-1 to TRBJ2-7; D is possibly TRBD1 (6 bases). This CDR3 comprises 16 residues. The V gene's germline CDR1 is DFQATT and CDR2 SNEGSKA (reference sequence). Trimming took off 0 bases at V and 2 bases at J, with 17 bases between the two ends. The CDR3 spells CSARDQLQGGPYEQYF. DNA of the CDR3: TGCAGTGCTAGAGATCAGTTACAGGGCGGACCCTACGAGCAGTACTTC.

As to this clonotype: An end of the junction differs from the germline gene, which may be a read error. The chain joins TRBV7-9 to TRBJ2-1; 7 nucleotides match TRBD2. CDR1 is SEHNR and CDR2 is FQNEAQ in the germline V gene (reference sequence). The CDR3 spans 15 residues. The CDR3 protein is CASSRLGGCYKEQFF. As DNA, the CDR3 is TGTGCCAGCAGCCGTCTGGGGGGGTGCTACAAGGAGCAGTTCTTC. The whole variable domain, filled in from reference TRBV7-9 and TRBJ2-1, reads DTGVSQNPRHKITKRGQNVTFRCDPISEHNRLYWYRQTLGQGPEFLTYFQNEAQLEKSRLLSDRFSAERPKGSFSTLEIQRTEQGDSAMYLCASSRLGGCYKEQFFGPGTRLTVL.

This clonotype was seen at least ten times. One junction end does not reproduce the germline sequence, and a read error may be involved. The chain employs TRBV7-7 and TRBJ2-5, with a weak D call TRBD2 (6 bases). Germline values: CDR1 SSHAT, CDR2 FNYEAQ (reference sequence). The CDR3 is made up of 15 amino acids. This CDR3 reads CASSLDGGAGETQYF. As DNA, the CDR3 is TGTGCTAGCAGCTTAGATGGAGGGGCAGGGGAGACCCAGTACTTC. Together with reference TRBV7-7 and TRBJ2-5, the CDR3 gives the full variable domain: GAGVSQSPRYKVTKRGQDVTLRCDPISSHATLYWYQQALGQGPEFLTYFNYEAQPDKSGLPSDRFSAERPEGSISTLTIQRTEQRDSAMYRCASSLDGGAGETQYFGPGTRLLVL.

This clonotype has a count of ten or more. V and J are TRBV5-4 and TRBJ1-1; 8 bases are a match to TRBD1. From germline, CDR1 is SGHNT and CDR2 YYREEE (reference sequence). This CDR3 is 15 amino acids long. V trimming: 4 bases; J trimming: 3 bases; junction bases outside the gene matches: 8. CDR3: CASSVTGGRDTEAFF. The CDR3 DNA follows: TGTGCCAGCAGCGTCACAGGGGGGCGGGACACTGAAGCTTTCTTT.

On this clonotype itself: One end of the junction does not line up with germline, which may come from a read error. The CDR3 bases are TGCAGTGCTGGATCGGCAGGCAGGACAGATACGCGGTATTTT. Translation: CSAGSAGRTDTRYF. The chain combines TRBV20-1 with TRBJ2-3; a weak D match, TRBD1 (6 bases). The germline V gene has CDR1 DFQATT and CDR2 SNEGSKA (reference sequence). This CDR3 region has 14 residues.

This clonotype has a count of ten or more. The chain recombines TRBV19 with TRBJ1-2; 7 bases line up with TRBD1. This CDR3 comprises 17 residues. With V trimmed by 7 bases and J by 2 bases, 16 bases remained unmatched. Looked up from germline, CDR1 is LNHDA and CDR2 is SQIVND (reference sequence). The CDR3 spells CASTSRDSSYSNYGYTF. The CDR3 DNA sequence: TGTGCCAGTACCTCCCGGGACAGCTCCTATTCCAACTATGGCTACACCTTC.

This clonotype has at least ten counts. V usage is TRBV20-1 and J usage is TRBJ2-5; tentatively, D is TRBD2 (6 bases). The CDR3 contains 19 residues. V was cut by 0 bases and J by 4 bases, with 27 bases left in between. Germline lookup yields CDR1 DFQATT and CDR2 SNEGSKA (reference sequence). DNA for the CDR3: TGCAGTGCTAGAGATGCAGGGAGGCGGGAACGCAACCAACGAGAGACCCAGTACTTC. Its translation: CSARDAGRRERNQRETQYF.

This clonotype was seen a handful of times. The junction and the germline gene differ at one end; a read error may be behind it. The chain is built from TRBV7-8 and TRBJ2-1; D is perhaps TRBD1 (6 bases). Germline CDR1 reads SGHVS; CDR2 reads FQNEAQ. The CDR3 length is 15 residues. CDR3 in amino acids: CASSWGPSSYDEQFF. CDR3 nucleotide sequence: TGTGCCAGCAGCTGGGGGCCAAGCTCCTACGATGAGCAGTTCTTC. The variable domain in full, with the rest retrieved from reference TRBV7-8 and TRBJ2-1, is GAGVSQSPRYKVAKRGQDVALRCDPISGHVSLFWYQQALGQGPEFLTYFQNEAQLDKSGLPSDRFFAERPEGSVSTLKIQRTQQEDSAVYLCASSWGPSSYDEQFFGPGTRLTVL.

This clonotype was seen at least ten times. The rearrangement joins TRBV4-2 to TRBJ2-7; D assignment may be TRBD1 or TRBD2 (5 bases each). The germline V and J ends were trimmed by 4 bases and 5 bases, with 12 bases remaining between them. The CDR3 is 13 residues long. Germline CDR1 is LGHNA and CDR2 is YNFKEQ. The CDR3 loop is CASSREKGNEQYF. In DNA form, the CDR3 reads TGTGCCAGCAGCCGGGAGAAGGGGAACGAGCAGTACTTC.

Comment on this clonotype: The junction departs from the called germline gene at one end, perhaps through a read error. The chain links TRBV14 to TRBJ2-1, with 12 bases aligning to TRBD2. Germline CDR1 reads SGHDN; CDR2 reads FVKESK. There are 16 residues in the CDR3. The CDR3 sequence is CTSSQGRLAGAHEQFF. The CDR3 nucleotides are TGTACCAGCAGCCAGGGTCGACTAGCGGGAGCCCATGAGCAGTTCTTC.

This clonotype came up many times. The chain carries TRBV5-1 and TRBJ2-1; TRBD2 agrees at 7 bases. Per germline, CDR1 SGHRS and CDR2 YFSETQ. The CDR3 totals 15 residues. Germline trimming cut 7 bases from V and 0 bases from J; bases unmatched to any gene: 7. CDR3 sequence reads: CASRGGGDSYNEQFF. CDR3 bases: TGCGCCAGCCGCGGGGGAGGGGACTCCTACAATGAGCAGTTCTTC.

This clonotype has a count of ten or more. V gene TRBV29-1 combines with J gene TRBJ2-1; 7 bases are a match to TRBD1. V shed 2 bases and J 4 bases; nucleotides not matched to a gene: 11. Germline V gene lookup returns CDR1 SQVTM and CDR2 ANQGSEA. The length of the CDR3 is 16 residues. The CDR3 bases are TGCAGCGTTGAATTCCCGCGACAGGGAATTTACAATGAGCAGTTCTTC. This gives the protein CSVEFPRQGIYNEQFF.

This clonotype was counted many times. The chain links TRBV5-4 to TRBJ2-7; D possibly corresponds to TRBD2 (6 bases). In germline, CDR1 is SGHNT, CDR2 YYREEE (reference sequence). The CDR3 totals 16 residues. V lost 4 bases and J lost 0, with 17 bases in between. CDR3 residues: CASSRDSSFSSYEQYF. The DNA of the CDR3 is TGTGCCAGCAGCCGGGACTCCTCTTTTAGCTCCTACGAGCAGTACTTC.

This clonotype was recorded at least ten times. Written as DNA, the CDR3 is TGTGCCAGCAGCTTAGCGCTGGCAGGGAGGAATGGCTACACCTTC. It specifies CASSLALAGRNGYTF. This chain connects TRBV7-2 to TRBJ1-2; possible D gene TRBD1, 5 bases. CDR3 length equals 15 residues. Trimming took off 0 bases at V and 6 bases at J, with 14 bases between the two ends. Germline V CDR1 and CDR2: SGHTA, FQGNSA.

This clonotype was observed at least ten times. The chain couples TRBV6-5 to TRBJ1-1; D gene unclear. CDR1 and CDR2 from the germline V gene are MNHEY and SVGAGI. The CDR3 is made up of 14 amino acids. V was shortened by 0 bases and J by 1 base, with 6 bases between the two germline ends. The CDR3 region is CASSYSEANTEAFF. CDR3 nucleotide sequence: TGTGCCAGCAGTTACTCGGAGGCGAACACTGAAGCTTTCTTT.

V gene TRBV7-2 combines with J gene TRBJ2-7; D remains ambiguous. V was clipped by 1 base and J by 7 bases, with 8 bases between them. The germline CDR1 and CDR2 sequences are SGHTA and FQGNSA. This CDR3 is 12 amino acids long. This CDR3 is CASSLDLGEQYF. The CDR3 nucleotides read TGTGCCAGCAGCTTAGATCTCGGAGAGCAGTACTTC.

At least ten counts were recorded for this clonotype. The V and J genes are TRBV6-5 and TRBJ2-1; unclear D gene. The CDR3 totals 12 residues. Trimming stripped 5 bases from V and 3 bases from J, with 5 bases between. Germline V gene sequence: CDR1 MNHEY, CDR2 SVGAGI. The chain's CDR3 is CASSASYNEQFF. In nucleotides, the CDR3 is TGTGCCAGCAGTGCCAGCTACAATGAGCAGTTCTTC.